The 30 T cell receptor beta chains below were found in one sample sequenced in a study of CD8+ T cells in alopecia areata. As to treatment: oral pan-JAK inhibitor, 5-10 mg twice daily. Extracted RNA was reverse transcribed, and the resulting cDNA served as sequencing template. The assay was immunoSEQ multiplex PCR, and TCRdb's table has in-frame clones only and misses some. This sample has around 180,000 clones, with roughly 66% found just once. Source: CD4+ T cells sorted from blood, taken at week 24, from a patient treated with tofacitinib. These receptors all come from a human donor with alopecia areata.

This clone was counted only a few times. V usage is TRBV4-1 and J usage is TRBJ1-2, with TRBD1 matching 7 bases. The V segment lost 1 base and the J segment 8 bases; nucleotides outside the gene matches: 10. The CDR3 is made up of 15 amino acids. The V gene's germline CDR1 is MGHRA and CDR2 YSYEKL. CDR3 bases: TGCGCCAGCAGCCAAGGACAGGGCTTACCTTACGGCTACACCTTC. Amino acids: CASSQGQGLPYGYTF.

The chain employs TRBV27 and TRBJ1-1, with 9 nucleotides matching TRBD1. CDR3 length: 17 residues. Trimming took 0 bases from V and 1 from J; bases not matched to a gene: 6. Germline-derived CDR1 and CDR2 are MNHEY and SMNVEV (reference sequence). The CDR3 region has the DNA TGTGCCAGCAGTTTATCGGTCGGGACAGGGCGGAACACTGAAGCTTTCTTT. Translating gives CASSLSVGTGRNTEAFF.

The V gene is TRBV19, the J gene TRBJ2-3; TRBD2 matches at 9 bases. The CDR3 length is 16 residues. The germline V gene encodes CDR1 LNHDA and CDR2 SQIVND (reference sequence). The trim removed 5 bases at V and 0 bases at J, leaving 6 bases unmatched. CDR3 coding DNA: TGTGCCAGTAGTGTTCTAGCGGGGCTGAGCACAGATACGCAGTATTTT. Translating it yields CASSVLAGLSTDTQYF.

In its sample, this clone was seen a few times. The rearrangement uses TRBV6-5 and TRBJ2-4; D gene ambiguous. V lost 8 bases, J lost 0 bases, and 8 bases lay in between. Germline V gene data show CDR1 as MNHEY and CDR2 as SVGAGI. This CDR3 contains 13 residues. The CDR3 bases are TGTGCCAGCTCCGAGGTAGCCAAAAACATTCAGTACTTC. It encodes CASSEVAKNIQYF.

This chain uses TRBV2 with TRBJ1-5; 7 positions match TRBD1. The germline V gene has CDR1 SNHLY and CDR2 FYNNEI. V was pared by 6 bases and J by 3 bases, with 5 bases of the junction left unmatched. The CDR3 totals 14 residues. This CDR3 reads CASRRDRTNQPQHF. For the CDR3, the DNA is TGTGCCAGCAGGCGGGACAGAACCAATCAGCCCCAGCATTTT.

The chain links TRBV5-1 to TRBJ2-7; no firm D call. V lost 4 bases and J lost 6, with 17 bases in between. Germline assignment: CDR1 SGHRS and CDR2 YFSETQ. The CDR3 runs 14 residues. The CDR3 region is CASSGGMAAAEQYF. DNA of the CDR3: TGCGCCAGCAGCGGCGGCATGGCAGCCGCCGAGCAGTACTTC.

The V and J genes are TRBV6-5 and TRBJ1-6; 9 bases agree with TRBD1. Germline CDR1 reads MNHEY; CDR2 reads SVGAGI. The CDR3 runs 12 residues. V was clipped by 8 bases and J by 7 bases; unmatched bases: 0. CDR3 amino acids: CASGQGNSPLHF. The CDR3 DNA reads TGTGCCAGCGGACAGGGGAATTCACCCCTCCACTTT.

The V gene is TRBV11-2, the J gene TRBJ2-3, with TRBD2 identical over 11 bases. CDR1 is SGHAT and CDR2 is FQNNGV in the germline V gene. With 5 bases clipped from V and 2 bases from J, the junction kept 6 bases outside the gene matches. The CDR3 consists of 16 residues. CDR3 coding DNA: TGTGCCAGCAGCACCCGACTAGCGGGGCTCACAGATACGCAGTATTTT. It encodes CASSTRLAGLTDTQYF.

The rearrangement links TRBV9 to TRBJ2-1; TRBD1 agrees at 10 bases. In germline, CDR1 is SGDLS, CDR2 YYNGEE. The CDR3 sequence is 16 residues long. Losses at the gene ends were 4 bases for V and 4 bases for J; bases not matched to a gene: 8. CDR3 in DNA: TGTGCCAGCAGCCCCCGAGGGGACAGGGGATACAATGAGCAGTTCTTC. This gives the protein CASSPRGDRGYNEQFF. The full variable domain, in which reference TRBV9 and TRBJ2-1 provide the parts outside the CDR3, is DSGVTQTPKHLITATGQRVTLRCSPRSGDLSVYWYQQSLDQGLQFLIQYYNGEERAKGNILERFSAQQFPDLHSELNLSSLELGDSALYFCASSPRGDRGYNEQFFGPGTRLTVL.

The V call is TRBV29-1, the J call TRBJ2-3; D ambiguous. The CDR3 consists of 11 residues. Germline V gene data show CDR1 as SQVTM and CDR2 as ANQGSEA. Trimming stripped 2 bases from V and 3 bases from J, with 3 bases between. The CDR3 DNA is TGCAGCGTTGAAAAGACAGATACGCAGTATTTT. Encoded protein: CSVEKTDTQYF.

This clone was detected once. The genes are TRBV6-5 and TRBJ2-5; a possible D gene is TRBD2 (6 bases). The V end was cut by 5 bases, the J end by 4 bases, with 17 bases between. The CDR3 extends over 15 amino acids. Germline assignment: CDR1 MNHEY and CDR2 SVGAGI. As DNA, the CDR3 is TGTGCCAGCAGTCGGTCGGGAGTTTTGAGAGAGACCCAGTACTTC. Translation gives CASSRSGVLRETQYF.

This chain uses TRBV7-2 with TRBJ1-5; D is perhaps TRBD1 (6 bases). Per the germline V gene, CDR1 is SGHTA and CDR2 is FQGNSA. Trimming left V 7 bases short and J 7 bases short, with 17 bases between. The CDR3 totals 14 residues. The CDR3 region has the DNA TGTGCCAGCACCCCCGGGACACCCAACCAGCCCCAGCATTTT. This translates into CASTPGTPNQPQHF.

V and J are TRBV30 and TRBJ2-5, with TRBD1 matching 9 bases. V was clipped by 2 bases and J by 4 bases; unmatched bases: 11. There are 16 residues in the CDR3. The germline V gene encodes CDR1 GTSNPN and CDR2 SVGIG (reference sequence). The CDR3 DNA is TGTGCCTGGAGTACCCCGACAGGGGGTAGGTTAGAGACCCAGTACTTC. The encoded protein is CAWSTPTGGRLETQYF.

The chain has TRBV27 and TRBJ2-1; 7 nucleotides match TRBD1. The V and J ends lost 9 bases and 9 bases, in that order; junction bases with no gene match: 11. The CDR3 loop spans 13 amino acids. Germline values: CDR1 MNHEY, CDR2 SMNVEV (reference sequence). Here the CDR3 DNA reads TGTGCCAGATCCGGGACAGTATCTTGTGAGCAGTTCTTC. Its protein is CARSGTVSCEQFF.

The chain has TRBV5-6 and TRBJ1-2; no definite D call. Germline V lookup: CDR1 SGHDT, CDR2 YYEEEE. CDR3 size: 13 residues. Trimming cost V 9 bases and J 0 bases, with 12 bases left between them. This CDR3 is CATGRLSNYGYTF. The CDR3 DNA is TGTGCCACCGGAAGACTATCTAACTATGGCTACACCTTC.

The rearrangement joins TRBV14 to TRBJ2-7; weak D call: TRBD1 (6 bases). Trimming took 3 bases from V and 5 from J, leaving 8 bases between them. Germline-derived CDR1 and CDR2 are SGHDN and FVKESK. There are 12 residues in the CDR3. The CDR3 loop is CASSQQGNEQYF. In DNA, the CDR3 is TGTGCCAGCAGCCAGCAGGGGAACGAGCAGTACTTC. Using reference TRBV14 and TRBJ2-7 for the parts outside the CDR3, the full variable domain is EAGVTQFPSHSVIEKGQTVTLRCDPISGHDNLYWYRRVMGKEIKFLLHFVKESKQDESGMPNNRFLAERTGGTYSTLKVQPAELEDSGVYFCASSQQGNEQYFGPGTRLTVT.

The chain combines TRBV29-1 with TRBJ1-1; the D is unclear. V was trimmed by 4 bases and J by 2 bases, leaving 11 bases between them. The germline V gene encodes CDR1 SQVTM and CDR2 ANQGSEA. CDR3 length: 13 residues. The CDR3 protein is CSVGLVYNTEAFF. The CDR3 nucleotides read TGCAGCGTTGGCCTAGTCTACAACACTGAAGCTTTCTTT.

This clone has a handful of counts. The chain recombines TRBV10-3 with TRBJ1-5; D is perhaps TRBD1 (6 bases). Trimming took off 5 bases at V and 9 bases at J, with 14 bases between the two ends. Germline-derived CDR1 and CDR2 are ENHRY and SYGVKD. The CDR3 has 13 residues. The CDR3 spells CAISPGQTRPQHF. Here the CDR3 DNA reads TGTGCCATCAGTCCAGGACAGACGAGGCCCCAGCATTTT.

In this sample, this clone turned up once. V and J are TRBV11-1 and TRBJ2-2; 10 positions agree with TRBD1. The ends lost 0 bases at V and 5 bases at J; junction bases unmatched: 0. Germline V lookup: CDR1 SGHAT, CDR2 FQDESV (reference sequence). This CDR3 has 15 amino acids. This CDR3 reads CASSLAGQGTGELFF. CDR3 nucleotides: TGTGCCAGCAGCTTAGCGGGACAGGGGACCGGGGAGCTGTTTTTT.

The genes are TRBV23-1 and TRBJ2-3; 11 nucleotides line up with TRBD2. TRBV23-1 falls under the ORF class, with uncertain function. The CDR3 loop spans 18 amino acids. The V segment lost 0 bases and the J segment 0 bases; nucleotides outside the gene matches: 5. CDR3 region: CASSQSGGTSGSTDTQYF. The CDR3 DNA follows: TGCGCCAGCAGTCAATCGGGCGGGACTAGCGGTAGCACAGATACGCAGTATTTT.

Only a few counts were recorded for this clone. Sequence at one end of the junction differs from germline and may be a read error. The CDR3 region is CSVEAPLSGQGNFGYTF. The CDR3 bases are TGCAGCGTCGAAGCACCGCTATCCGGACAGGGCAATTTTGGCTACACCTTC. The chain joins TRBV29-1 to TRBJ1-2, with 8 positions matching TRBD1. The V gene's germline CDR1 is SQVTM and CDR2 ANQGSEA. The CDR3 spans 17 residues.

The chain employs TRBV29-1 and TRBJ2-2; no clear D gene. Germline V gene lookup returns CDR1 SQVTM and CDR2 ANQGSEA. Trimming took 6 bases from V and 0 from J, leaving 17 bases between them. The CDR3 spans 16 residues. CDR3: CSVAISGSANTGELFF. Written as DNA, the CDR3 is TGCAGCGTGGCCATCTCCGGGTCCGCGAACACCGGGGAGCTGTTTTTT.

CDR3 bases: TGCGCCAGCACCGTAGGGGGCCGGGAGACCCAGTACTTC. Amino acid sequence: CASTVGGRETQYF. The chain links TRBV5-1 to TRBJ2-5, with 7 positions matching TRBD1. This CDR3 region has 13 residues. V was pared by 6 bases and J by 5 bases, with 7 bases of the junction left unmatched. Germline values: CDR1 SGHRS, CDR2 YFSETQ.

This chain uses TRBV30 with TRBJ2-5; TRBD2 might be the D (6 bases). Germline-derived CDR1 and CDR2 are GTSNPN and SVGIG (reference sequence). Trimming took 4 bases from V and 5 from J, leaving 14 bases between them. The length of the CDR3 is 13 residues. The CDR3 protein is CAWKGGVGETQYF. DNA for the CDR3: TGTGCCTGGAAGGGCGGGGTAGGGGAGACCCAGTACTTC.

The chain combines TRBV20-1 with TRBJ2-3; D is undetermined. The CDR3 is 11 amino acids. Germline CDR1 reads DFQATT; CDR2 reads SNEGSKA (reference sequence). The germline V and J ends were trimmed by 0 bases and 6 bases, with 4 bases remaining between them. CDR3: CSARDLDTQYF. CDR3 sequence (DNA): TGCAGTGCTAGAGATCTGGATACGCAGTATTTT.

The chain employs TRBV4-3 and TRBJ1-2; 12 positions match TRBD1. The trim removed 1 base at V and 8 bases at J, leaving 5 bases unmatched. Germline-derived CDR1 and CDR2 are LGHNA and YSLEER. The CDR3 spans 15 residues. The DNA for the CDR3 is TGCGCCAGCAGCCAAGGGGACAGGGGGCGAGAAGGCTACACCTTC. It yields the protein CASSQGDRGREGYTF.

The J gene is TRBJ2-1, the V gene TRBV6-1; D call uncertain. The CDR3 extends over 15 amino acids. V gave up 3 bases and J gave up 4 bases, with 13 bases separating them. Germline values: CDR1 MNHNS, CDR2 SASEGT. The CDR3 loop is CASSEEPGYYNEQFF. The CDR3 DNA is TGTGCCAGCAGTGAGGAGCCCGGCTATTACAATGAGCAGTTCTTC.

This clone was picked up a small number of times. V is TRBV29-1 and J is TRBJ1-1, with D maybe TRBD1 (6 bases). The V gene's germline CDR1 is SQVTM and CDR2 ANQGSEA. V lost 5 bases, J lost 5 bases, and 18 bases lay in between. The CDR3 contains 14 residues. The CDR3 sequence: CSVTLQGSRTEAFF. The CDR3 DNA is TGCAGCGTTACCCTACAGGGTTCACGGACTGAAGCTTTCTTT.

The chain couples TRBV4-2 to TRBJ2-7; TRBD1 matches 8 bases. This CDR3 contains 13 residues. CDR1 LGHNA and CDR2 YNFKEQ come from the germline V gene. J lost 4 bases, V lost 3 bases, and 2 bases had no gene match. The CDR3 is CASSQRTGYEQYF. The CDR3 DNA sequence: TGTGCCAGCAGCCAGAGGACAGGGTACGAGCAGTACTTC.

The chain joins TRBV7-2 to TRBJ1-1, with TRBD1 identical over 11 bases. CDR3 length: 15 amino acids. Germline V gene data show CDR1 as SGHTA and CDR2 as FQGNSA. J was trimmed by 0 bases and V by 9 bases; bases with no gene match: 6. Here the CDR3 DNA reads TGTGCCAGTCGGACAGGGGGCTTCATGAACACTGAAGCTTTCTTT. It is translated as CASRTGGFMNTEAFF.